This TCR beta chain was captured in a study of blood T cell repertoires in COVID-19. Study information: Nucleic acid was either cDNA or gDNA, and it came from T cells, B-cell-depleted T cells, or PBMCs.

The CDR3 runs to 14 residues. Authors' processing steps: Estimation of nucleated cell counts relied on the amplification of reference gene primers. Here immunoSEQ multiplex PCR was the method, and the copy in TCRdb shows in-frame clones only, minus some. V and J calls and clone size are copied from that table; D and trimming were computed from the DNA. In the table there are about 110,000 clones, around 80% of which are singletons. Sequencing was done on a sample of peripheral blood. This TCR was recovered from a human donor in a cohort sampled during active or convalescent COVID-19. V gene TRBV21-1 combines with J gene TRBJ1-5. TRBV21-1 is noted as a pseudogene. This chain's CDR3 is CASCWGGRNQPQHF. In DNA, the CDR3 is TGTGCCAGCTGCTGGGGGGGGAGAAATCAGCCCCAGCATTTT.